These 28 T cell receptor beta chains were sequenced from one sample in a study of cytotoxic CD8 clonotypes in ibrutinib-treated CLL. The data were produced by immunoSEQ multiplex PCR, yet TCRdb's version contains in-frame clones alone and is incomplete. The sample records 130,000 to 150,000 clones, roughly three quarters being singletons. Sequenced material: PBMCs, taken after 12 months of ibrutinib treatment. These receptors all come from a human donor with chronic lymphocytic leukemia.

V and J are TRBV6-1 and TRBJ1-5; 7 bases line up with TRBD1. The CDR3 contains 15 residues. Trimming took 7 bases from V and 2 from J; bases not matched to a gene: 8. CDR1 MNHNS and CDR2 SASEGT come from the germline V gene. The CDR3: CASTITGVGNQPQHF. For the CDR3, the DNA is TGTGCCAGCACCATTACAGGGGTCGGCAATCAGCCCCAGCATTTT.

The V gene is TRBV7-2, the J gene TRBJ2-2, with D perhaps given as TRBD1 or TRBD2 (5 bases each). Germline assignment: CDR1 SGHTA and CDR2 FQGNSA. This CDR3 comprises 14 residues. Trimming stripped 1 base from V and 4 bases from J, with 7 bases between. DNA of the CDR3: TGTGCCAGCAGCTTAGGAGGGACCACCGGGGAGCTGTTTTTT. Residues: CASSLGGTTGELFF.

The V and J genes are TRBV19 and TRBJ2-7; possible D gene TRBD2, 6 bases. The germline CDR1 and CDR2 sequences are LNHDA and SQIVND (reference sequence). V gave up 1 base and J gave up 3 bases, with 13 bases separating them. The CDR3 length is 15 residues. This chain's CDR3 is CASSIGLASIYEQYF. The CDR3 bases are TGTGCCAGTAGTATAGGTCTAGCGTCGATCTACGAGCAGTACTTC.

The chain uses TRBV5-4 and TRBJ2-3, with 12 bases lining up with TRBD2. The germline V gene has CDR1 SGHNT and CDR2 YYREEE (reference sequence). The CDR3 loop spans 17 amino acids. V shed 4 bases, J shed 1 base, and the junction held 7 bases outside the gene matches. The CDR3 region has the DNA TGTGCCAGCAGCCTGAGACTAGCGGGAGTAGGCACAGATACGCAGTATTTT. Protein product: CASSLRLAGVGTDTQYF.

This clone turned up a few times. The J gene is TRBJ2-7, the V gene TRBV10-1, with 10 bases identical to TRBD2. The CDR3 has 14 amino acids. Germline trimming cut 5 bases from V and 6 bases from J; bases unmatched to any gene: 7. The germline gives CDR1 WNHNN, CDR2 SYGVQD (reference sequence). Written as DNA, the CDR3 is TGCGCCAGCAGTAGGACTAGCGGTCCTGGCGAGCAGTACTTC. Its translation is CASSRTSGPGEQYF.

J is TRBJ1-5 and V is TRBV5-4, with TRBD1 matching 7 bases. This CDR3 has 16 amino acids. Germline lookup yields CDR1 SGHNT and CDR2 YYREEE (reference sequence). V trimming: 6 bases; J trimming: 1 base; junction bases outside the gene matches: 10. CDR3 bases: TGTGCCAGCACAGCCATGACAGGGACAAGCAATCAGCCCCAGCATTTT. Translation: CASTAMTGTSNQPQHF. Drawing the rest from reference TRBV5-4 and TRBJ1-5, the complete variable domain is ETGVTQSPTHLIKTRGQQVTLRCSSQSGHNTVSWYQQALGQGPQFIFQYYREEENGRGNFPPRFSGLQFPNYSSELNVNALELDDSALYLCASTAMTGTSNQPQHFGDGTRLSIL.

The V and J genes are TRBV19 and TRBJ1-2, with a possible D match to TRBD1 (5 bases). V gave up 2 bases and J gave up 2 bases, with 6 bases separating them. This CDR3 comprises 13 residues. In germline, CDR1 is LNHDA, CDR2 SQIVND (reference sequence). The CDR3 nucleotides are TGTGCCAGTAGTATATCAGGGAACTATGGCTACACCTTC. Translating gives CASSISGNYGYTF.

As DNA, the CDR3 is TGTGCCAGTTGGACAGGACGCTTAAACATTCAGTACTTC. This gives the protein CASWTGRLNIQYF. The chain is built from TRBV27 and TRBJ2-4; 7 bases are a match to TRBD1. Losses at the gene ends were 9 bases for V and 6 bases for J; bases not matched to a gene: 8. This CDR3 spans 13 amino acids. CDR1 and CDR2 (germline): MNHEY, SMNVEV (reference sequence).

The rearrangement links TRBV5-4 to TRBJ2-3; 9 nucleotides match TRBD2. CDR3 length: 15 amino acids. Losses at the gene ends were 0 bases for V and 2 bases for J; bases not matched to a gene: 1. Germline CDR1 is SGHNT and CDR2 is YYREEE (reference sequence). CDR3 region: CASSLGGRATDTQYF. Here the CDR3 DNA reads TGTGCCAGCAGCTTGGGCGGGAGGGCCACAGATACGCAGTATTTT.

The chain recombines TRBV5-1 with TRBJ1-2; D is ambiguous. The V end was cut by 0 bases, the J end by 7 bases, with 13 bases between. The germline CDR1 and CDR2 sequences are SGHRS and YFSETQ. CDR3 length equals 14 residues. The CDR3 loop is CASSLAVGDFGYTF. The CDR3, as DNA: TGCGCCAGCAGCTTGGCCGTCGGGGATTTTGGCTACACCTTC.

This clone was observed a single time. The rearrangement joins TRBV4-1 to TRBJ2-7; 11 bases align to TRBD2. Germline V gene data show CDR1 as MGHRA and CDR2 as YSYEKL. Trimming cost V 4 bases and J 3 bases; bases outside gene matches: 5. This CDR3 is built from 15 residues. The CDR3 DNA sequence: TGCGCCAGCAGCCTTCGACTAGCGGGAAACTACGAGCAGTACTTC. It specifies CASSLRLAGNYEQYF.

J is TRBJ2-1 and V is TRBV4-3, with a possible D match to TRBD2 (6 bases). Trimming removed 2 bases from V and 0 bases from J, with 14 bases in between. Germline lookup yields CDR1 LGHNA and CDR2 YSLEER. There are 17 residues in the CDR3. This chain's CDR3 is CASSQLRGESSYNEQFF. The CDR3 DNA sequence: TGCGCCAGCAGCCAACTCCGCGGGGAAAGCTCCTACAATGAGCAGTTCTTC.

This clone appeared a single time. The rearrangement uses TRBV14 and TRBJ2-3, with D possibly matching TRBD2 (6 bases). V dropped 4 bases and J dropped 6 bases, with 17 bases sitting between them. The CDR3 runs to 15 residues. Germline CDR1 reads SGHDN; CDR2 reads FVKESK. The CDR3 protein is CASSLGGGLLDTQYF. The CDR3, as DNA: TGTGCCAGCAGCCTCGGGGGAGGCCTTTTGGATACGCAGTATTTT. The full variable domain, completed using reference TRBV14 and TRBJ2-3, is EAGVTQFPSHSVIEKGQTVTLRCDPISGHDNLYWYRRVMGKEIKFLLHFVKESKQDESGMPNNRFLAERTGGTYSTLKVQPAELEDSGVYFCASSLGGGLLDTQYFGPGTRLTVL.

The CDR3 protein is CASSQGPLAGGDEQFF. In DNA, the CDR3 is TGCGCCAGCAGCCAAGGCCCCCTAGCGGGAGGCGATGAGCAGTTCTTC. The chain links TRBV4-3 to TRBJ2-1, with TRBD2 identical over 11 bases. The trim removed 1 base at V and 8 bases at J, leaving 7 bases unmatched. CDR1 and CDR2 from the germline V gene are LGHNA and YSLEER. CDR3 length: 16 residues.

This chain links TRBV7-2 with TRBJ1-1, with D unclear. Germline V lookup: CDR1 SGHTA, CDR2 FQGNSA. The CDR3 contains 16 residues. The germline V and J ends were trimmed by 5 bases and 10 bases, with 26 bases remaining between them. CDR3 coding DNA: TGTGCCAGCAGCCCAAGGGCGGGCGTAGGACTAGCGCGAGCTTTCTTT. Protein product: CASSPRAGVGLARAFF.

A few counts support this clone. The chain employs TRBV11-3 and TRBJ1-1, with D possibly TRBD1 on 6 matching bases. Germline V CDR1 and CDR2: SGHNT, YENEEA. The V gene lost 3 bases and the J gene lost 5 bases, with 13 bases spanning the gap. There are 14 residues in the CDR3. CDR3 in DNA: TGTGCCAGCAGCTTTGGCGGGGGCTCGACTGAAGCTTTCTTT. Its protein is CASSFGGGSTEAFF.

The V and J genes are TRBV5-6 and TRBJ1-4, with TRBD1 matching 9 bases. V shed 4 bases and J 8 bases; nucleotides not matched to a gene: 9. CDR3 length: 15 amino acids. Germline loops: CDR1 SGHDT, CDR2 YYEEEE. CDR3 in amino acids: CASSTPGQGYEKLFF. The CDR3 DNA is TGTGCCAGCAGCACGCCGGGACAGGGATACGAAAAACTGTTTTTT.

This sequence joins TRBV6-6 and TRBJ1-2; unclear D gene. Germline assignment: CDR1 MNHNY and CDR2 SVGAGI (reference sequence). Trimming left V 2 bases short and J 4 bases short, with 5 bases between. The CDR3 sequence is 12 residues long. CDR3 sequence reads: CASSYRSYGYTF. In nucleotides, the CDR3 is TGTGCCAGCAGTTACAGATCCTATGGCTACACCTTC.

V is TRBV15 and J is TRBJ2-7, with 8 bases aligning to TRBD1. This CDR3 is built from 16 residues. Germline lookup yields CDR1 LNHNV and CDR2 YYDKDF (reference sequence). The trim removed 9 bases at V and 3 bases at J, leaving 16 bases unmatched. The CDR3 spells CATDNLGQGAVYEQYF. The CDR3 DNA reads as TGTGCCACGGACAACCTCGGACAGGGAGCTGTCTACGAGCAGTACTTC.

The chain combines TRBV21-1 with TRBJ2-1; no DNA check was done on the table's D call, TRBD2. TRBV21-1 is given as a pseudogene. The CDR3 loop spans 17 amino acids. The CDR3 nucleotides are TGTGCCAGCAGCAAAGCGCGACTAGCGGGAGCAGTCCGTGAGCAGTTCTTC. It translates to CASSKARLAGAVREQFF.

V gene TRBV9 combines with J gene TRBJ2-3, with D unclear. Germline assignment: CDR1 SGDLS and CDR2 YYNGEE. CDR3 size: 14 residues. V was cut by 7 bases and J by 0 bases, with 12 bases left in between. CDR3 coding DNA: TGTGCCAGCGGACCAAATCATAGCACAGATACGCAGTATTTT. Translated: CASGPNHSTDTQYF.

CDR3 protein: CASSSGYADTQYF. DNA of the CDR3: TGCGCCAGCAGCTCGGGGTACGCAGATACGCAGTATTTT. The rearrangement uses TRBV5-1 and TRBJ2-3; maybe TRBD2 (5 bases). Germline V gene sequence: CDR1 SGHRS, CDR2 YFSETQ. The CDR3 totals 13 residues. V was clipped by 3 bases and J by 4 bases, with 9 bases between them. The full variable domain, with the rest looked up from reference TRBV5-1 and TRBJ2-3, is KAGVTQTPRYLIKTRGQQVTLSCSPISGHRSVSWYQQTPGQGLQFLFEYFSETQRNKGNFPGRFSGRQFSNSRSEMNVSTLELGDSALYLCASSSGYADTQYFGPGTRLTVL.

This clone showed up just a few times. The V and J genes are TRBV28 and TRBJ1-5, with TRBD1 as a possible D gene (5 bases). Germline V gene lookup returns CDR1 MDHEN and CDR2 SYDVKM. V was cut by 6 bases and J by 5 bases, with 17 bases left in between. This CDR3 has 15 amino acids. This CDR3 is CASSSGTRIDQPQHF. The CDR3 DNA is TGTGCCAGCAGCTCCGGGACCCGCATTGATCAGCCCCAGCATTTT.

This clone was detected only once. The chain combines TRBV6-1 with TRBJ2-7, with D hard to call. The CDR3 spans 17 residues. CDR1 is MNHNS and CDR2 is SASEGT in the germline V gene. V lost 0 bases and J lost 0, with 15 bases in between. As DNA, the CDR3 is TGTGCCAGCAGTGAAGCGCTACTACGCCAGAACTCCTACGAGCAGTACTTC. It codes for CASSEALLRQNSYEQYF.

The rearrangement links TRBV9 to TRBJ2-7; D is perhaps TRBD1 or TRBD2 (6 bases each). Looked up from germline, CDR1 is SGDLS and CDR2 is YYNGEE. The CDR3 contains 14 residues. Trimming took off 4 bases at V and 5 bases at J, with 16 bases between the two ends. CDR3 sequence (DNA): TGTGCCAGCAGCCCGACGCCGGGGGCGGACGAGCAGTACTTC. Amino acid sequence: CASSPTPGADEQYF.

This clone appeared once. The chain recombines TRBV28 with TRBJ2-7; the match to TRBD2 covers 13 bases. This CDR3 is built from 21 residues. The germline gives CDR1 MDHEN, CDR2 SYDVKM. The V gene end was trimmed by 5 bases and the J gene end by 0 bases; junction bases not matched to a gene: 19. This CDR3 reads CASSPSYTSGRAPRFSYEQYF. CDR3 DNA: TGTGCCAGCAGTCCCAGCTACACTAGCGGGAGGGCCCCCCGGTTCTCCTACGAGCAGTACTTC.

This clone was observed a handful of times. The V and J genes are TRBV28 and TRBJ1-3, with unresolved D. Between the trimmed V and J ends, which lost 7 bases and 1 base, there was a span of 11 bases. Germline CDR1 reads MDHEN; CDR2 reads SYDVKM. There are 14 residues in the CDR3. The CDR3 loop reads CASTSVGSGNTIYF. CDR3 coding DNA: TGTGCCAGCACCTCGGTAGGGTCTGGAAACACCATATATTTT.

The chain employs TRBV4-1 and TRBJ2-1; 8 nucleotides align to TRBD2. V lost 1 base, J lost 4 bases, and 12 bases stayed unmatched. CDR1 and CDR2 from the germline V gene are MGHRA and YSYEKL. CDR3 length: 18 residues. Written as DNA, the CDR3 is TGCGCCAGCAGCCAAGGAAACGTCATTAGCGGGACGTACAATGAGCAGTTCTTC. This translates into CASSQGNVISGTYNEQFF.